This TCR beta chain was sequenced for a study of T cells in Graves' hyperthyroidism and ophthalmopathy. Study-wide results and limits: Ophthalmopathy, which appeared later, was predicted by the model a median roughly 6.4 months before onset.

This clonotype appeared a few times. Its antigen remains unidentified. There are 12 residues in the CDR3. In germline, CDR1 is LNHDA, CDR2 SQIVND (reference sequence). V lost 6 bases and J 10 bases, leaving 12 bases between the germline ends. Using RNA transcripts as the source, TCR beta CDR3 regions were amplified. In the first-round RT-PCR of the TCR CDR3, the HTBI primer set was used. MiXCR, run by TCRdb on the multiplex PCR reads, gives a single entry per CDR3 protein. This repertoire shows under 800,000 distinct CDR3 sequences, around 15% found once; its top ten account for about a tenth. The sequencing sample was made of blood. The V call is TRBV19, the J call TRBJ1-4; D might be TRBD1 (5 bases). The TCR was taken from a woman between 18 and 30 years old with Graves' hyperthyroidism. The CDR3 sequence: CASRPAQGKLFF. The CDR3 nucleotides are TGTGCCAGTAGACCCGCGCAGGGAAAACTGTTTTTT. The whole variable domain, filled in from reference TRBV19 and TRBJ1-4, reads DGGITQSPKYLFRKEGQNVTLSCEQNLNHDAMYWYRQDPGQGLRLIYYSQIVNDFQKGDIAEGYSVSREKKESFPLTVTSAQKNPTAFYLCASRPAQGKLFFGSGTQLSVL.